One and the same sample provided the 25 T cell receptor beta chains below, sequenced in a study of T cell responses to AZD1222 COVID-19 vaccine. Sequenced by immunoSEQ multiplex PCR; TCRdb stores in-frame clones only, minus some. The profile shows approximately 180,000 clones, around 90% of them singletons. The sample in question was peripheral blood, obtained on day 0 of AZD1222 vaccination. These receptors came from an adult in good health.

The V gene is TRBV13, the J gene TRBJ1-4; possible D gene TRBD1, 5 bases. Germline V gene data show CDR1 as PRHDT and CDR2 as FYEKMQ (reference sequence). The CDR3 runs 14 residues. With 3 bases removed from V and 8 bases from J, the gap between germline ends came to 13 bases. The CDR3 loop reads CASSLGGAGEKLFF. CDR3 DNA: TGTGCCAGCAGCTTGGGGGGAGCCGGGGAAAAACTGTTTTTT.

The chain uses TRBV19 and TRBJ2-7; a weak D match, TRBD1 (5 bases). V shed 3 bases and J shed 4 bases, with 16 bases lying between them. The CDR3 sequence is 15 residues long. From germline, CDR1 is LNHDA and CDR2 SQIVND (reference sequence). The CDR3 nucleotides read TGTGCCAGTAGTATTTTTGGCGCAGGGCCTTACGAGCAGTACTTC. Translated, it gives CASSIFGAGPYEQYF.

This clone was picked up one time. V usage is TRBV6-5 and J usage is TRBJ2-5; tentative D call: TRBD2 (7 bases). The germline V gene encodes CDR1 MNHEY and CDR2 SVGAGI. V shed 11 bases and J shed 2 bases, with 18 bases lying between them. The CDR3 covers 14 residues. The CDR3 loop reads CAAQGAGAQETQYF. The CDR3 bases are TGTGCCGCACAGGGTGCGGGGGCTCAAGAGACCCAGTACTTC.

The CDR3 sequence is CSSGDAEAFF. Here the CDR3 DNA reads TGCAGCTCAGGGGACGCTGAAGCTTTCTTT. The chain joins TRBV29-1 to TRBJ1-1, with D possibly TRBD1 on 6 matching bases. The ends were cut back, 8 bases at V and 6 bases at J, with 10 bases in the middle. The CDR3 is 10 residues long. Germline V gene sequence: CDR1 SQVTM, CDR2 ANQGSEA.

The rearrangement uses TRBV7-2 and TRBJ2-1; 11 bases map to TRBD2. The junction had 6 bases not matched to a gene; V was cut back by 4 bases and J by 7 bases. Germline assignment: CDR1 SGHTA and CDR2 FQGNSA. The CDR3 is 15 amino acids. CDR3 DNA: TGTGCCAGCAGCTCACTAGCGGGAGTCAAGAATGAGCAGTTCTTC. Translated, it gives CASSSLAGVKNEQFF.

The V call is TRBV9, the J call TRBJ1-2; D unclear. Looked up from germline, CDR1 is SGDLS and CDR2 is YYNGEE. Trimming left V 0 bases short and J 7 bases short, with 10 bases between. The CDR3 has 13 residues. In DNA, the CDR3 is TGTGCCAGCAGCGTAGATTCGTCGGGTGGCTACACCTTC. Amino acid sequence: CASSVDSSGGYTF.

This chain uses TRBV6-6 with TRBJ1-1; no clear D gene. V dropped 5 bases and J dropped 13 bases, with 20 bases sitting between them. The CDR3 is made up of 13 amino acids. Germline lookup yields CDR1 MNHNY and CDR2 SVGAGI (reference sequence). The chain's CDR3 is CASSPPTIPKVFF. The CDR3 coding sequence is TGTGCCAGCAGTCCCCCAACAATTCCCAAAGTTTTCTTT.

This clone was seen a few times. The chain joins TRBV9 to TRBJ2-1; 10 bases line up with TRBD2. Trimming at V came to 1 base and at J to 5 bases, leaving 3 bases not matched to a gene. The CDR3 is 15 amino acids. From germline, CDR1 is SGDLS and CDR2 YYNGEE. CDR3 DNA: TGTGCCAGCAGCGTACTAGCGGGAGCAGACAATGAGCAGTTCTTC. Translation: CASSVLAGADNEQFF.

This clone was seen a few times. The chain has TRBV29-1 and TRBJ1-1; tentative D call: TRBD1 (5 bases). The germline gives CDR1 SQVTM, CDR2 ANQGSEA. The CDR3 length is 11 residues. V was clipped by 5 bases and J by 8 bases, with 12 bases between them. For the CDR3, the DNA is TGCAGCGTTCGGGACCGACAAGAAGCTTTCTTT. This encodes CSVRDRQEAFF.

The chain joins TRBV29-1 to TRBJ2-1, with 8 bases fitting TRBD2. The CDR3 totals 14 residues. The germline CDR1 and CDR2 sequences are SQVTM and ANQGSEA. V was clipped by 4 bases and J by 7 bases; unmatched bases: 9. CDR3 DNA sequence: TGCAGCGTTGCCCAGCGGGAGAGGGGGAATGAGCAGTTCTTC. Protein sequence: CSVAQRERGNEQFF.

CDR3 sequence: CASSYGGTGTHQPQHF. The CDR3 coding sequence is TGTGCCAGCAGTTACGGAGGGACAGGGACCCATCAGCCCCAGCATTTT. This chain connects TRBV6-5 to TRBJ1-5; 9 bases match TRBD1. Germline V lookup: CDR1 MNHEY, CDR2 SVGAGI. The CDR3 is made up of 16 amino acids. After removal of 2 bases from V and 5 bases from J, the junction contained 7 bases not matched to a gene.

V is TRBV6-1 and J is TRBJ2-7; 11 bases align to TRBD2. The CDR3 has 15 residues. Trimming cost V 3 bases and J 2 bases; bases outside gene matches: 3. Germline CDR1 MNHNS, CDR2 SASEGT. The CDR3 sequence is CASSDQTSGTYEQYF. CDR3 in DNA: TGTGCCAGCAGTGACCAGACTAGCGGGACCTACGAGCAGTACTTC.

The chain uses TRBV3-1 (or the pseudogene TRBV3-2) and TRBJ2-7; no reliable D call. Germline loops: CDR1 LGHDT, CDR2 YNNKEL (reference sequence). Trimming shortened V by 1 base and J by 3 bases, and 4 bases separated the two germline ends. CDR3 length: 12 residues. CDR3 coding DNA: TGTGCCAGCAGCCAAGCCCTCTACGAGCAGTACTTC. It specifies CASSQALYEQYF.

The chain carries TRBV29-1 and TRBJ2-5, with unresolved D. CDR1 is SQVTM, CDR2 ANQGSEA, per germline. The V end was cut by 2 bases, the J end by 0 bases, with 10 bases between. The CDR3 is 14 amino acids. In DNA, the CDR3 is TGCAGCGTTGAATTCGCAGAAAACCAAGAGACCCAGTACTTC. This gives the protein CSVEFAENQETQYF.

The CDR3 sequence is CASSFQSSMYF. Written as DNA, the CDR3 is TGTGCCAGCAGTTTCCAATCTAGTATGTATTTT. The chain employs TRBV12-3 or TRBV12-4 and TRBJ2-3; D is uncertain. This CDR3 comprises 11 residues. Trimming removed 3 bases from V and 14 bases from J, with 12 bases in between.

DNA for the CDR3: TGTGCCAGCAGTACGGCTAGCGGGGGCCCTAGGCAGTACTTC. It translates to CASSTASGGPRQYF. This chain connects TRBV6-5 to TRBJ2-7; 10 bases line up with TRBD2. CDR1 is MNHEY and CDR2 is SVGAGI in the germline V gene. J gave up 9 bases and V 5 bases, and 10 bases lay outside the gene matches. This CDR3 spans 14 amino acids.

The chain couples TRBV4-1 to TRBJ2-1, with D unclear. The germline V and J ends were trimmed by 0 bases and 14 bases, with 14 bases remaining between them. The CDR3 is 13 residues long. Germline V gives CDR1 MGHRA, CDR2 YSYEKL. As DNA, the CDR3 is TGCGCCAGCAGCCAAGATTGGGTGGCTAGAAAGTTCTTC. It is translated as CASSQDWVARKFF.

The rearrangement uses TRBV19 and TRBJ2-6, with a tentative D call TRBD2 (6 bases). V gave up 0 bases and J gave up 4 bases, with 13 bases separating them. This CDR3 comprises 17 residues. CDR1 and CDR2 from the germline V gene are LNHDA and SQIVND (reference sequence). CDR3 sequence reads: CASSIDRRGTGANVLTF. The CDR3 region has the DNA TGTGCCAGTAGTATAGATCGGCGGGGTACCGGGGCCAACGTCCTGACTTTC.

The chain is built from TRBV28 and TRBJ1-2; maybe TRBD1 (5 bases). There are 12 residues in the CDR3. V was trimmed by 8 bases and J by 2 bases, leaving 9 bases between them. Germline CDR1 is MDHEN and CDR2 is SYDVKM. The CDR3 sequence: CASLRQNYGYTF. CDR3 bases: TGTGCCAGCCTACGACAGAACTATGGCTACACCTTC.

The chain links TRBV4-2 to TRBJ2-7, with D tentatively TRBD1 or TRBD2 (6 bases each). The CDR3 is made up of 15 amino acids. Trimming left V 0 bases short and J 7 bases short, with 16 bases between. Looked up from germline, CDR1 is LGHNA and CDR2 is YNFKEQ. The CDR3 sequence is CASSQEGGTGGEQYF. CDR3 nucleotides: TGTGCCAGCAGCCAAGAGGGGGGCACGGGCGGGGAGCAGTACTTC.

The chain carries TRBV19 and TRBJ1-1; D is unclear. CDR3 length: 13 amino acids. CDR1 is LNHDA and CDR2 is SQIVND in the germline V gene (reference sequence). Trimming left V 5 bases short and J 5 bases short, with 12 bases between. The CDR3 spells CASSLWGTTEAFF. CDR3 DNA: TGTGCCAGTAGTCTCTGGGGTACGACTGAAGCTTTCTTT.

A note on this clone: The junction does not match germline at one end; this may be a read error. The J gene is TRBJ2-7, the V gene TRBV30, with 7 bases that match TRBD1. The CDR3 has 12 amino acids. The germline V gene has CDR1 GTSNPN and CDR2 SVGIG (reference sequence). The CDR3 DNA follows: TGTGCCGGGAGACAGGGTCCCTACGAGCAGTACTTC. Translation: CAGRQGPYEQYF.

Written as DNA, the CDR3 is TGTGCCAGCAGCGCCCGCAGGGCCGGGACTGAAGCTTTCTTT. This encodes CASSARRAGTEAFF. The chain employs TRBV7-3 and TRBJ1-1; perhaps TRBD1 as D (5 bases). Germline CDR1 reads SGHTA; CDR2 reads FQGTGA. The CDR3 has 14 amino acids. V lost 5 bases and J lost 5, with 15 bases in between.

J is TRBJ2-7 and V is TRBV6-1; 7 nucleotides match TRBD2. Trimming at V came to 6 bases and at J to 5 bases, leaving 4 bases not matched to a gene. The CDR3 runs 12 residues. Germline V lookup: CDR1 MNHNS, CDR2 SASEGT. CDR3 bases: TGTGCCAGCAGCCCTACTAGCGACGAGCAGTACTTC. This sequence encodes CASSPTSDEQYF.

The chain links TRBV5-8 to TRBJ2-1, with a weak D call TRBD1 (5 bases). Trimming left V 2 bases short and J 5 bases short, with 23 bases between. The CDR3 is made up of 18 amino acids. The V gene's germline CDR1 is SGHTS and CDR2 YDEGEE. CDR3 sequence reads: CASSFTLTGSYPHNEQFF. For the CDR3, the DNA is TGTGCCAGCAGCTTTACTTTAACAGGCTCTTACCCCCACAATGAGCAGTTCTTC. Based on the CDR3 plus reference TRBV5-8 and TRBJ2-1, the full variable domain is EAGVTQSPTHLIKTRGQQATLRCSPISGHTSVYWYQQALGLGLQFLLWYDEGEERNRGNFPPRFSGRQFPNYSSELNVNALELEDSALYLCASSFTLTGSYPHNEQFFGPGTRLTVL.